This T cell receptor beta chain was identified in a study of shared clonotypes between healthy human individuals. Findings and caveats of the study: Limited genetic and exposure-history diversity came from having few donors. The study found lower generation probabilities in non-shared clonotypes than in those shared by all four donors.

Assay execution took place at the deep level. In replicate PCRs of sorted subsets, roughly 190 ng DNA, approximately 32,000 T cell genomes, was used. Clones were sequenced by immunoSEQ multiplex PCR, and TCRdb holds only the in-frame ones, with some missing. The table lists 550,000 to 600,000 clones, more than 95% of them singletons. Germline V gene sequence: CDR1 MGHRA, CDR2 YSYEKL. V was pared by 5 bases and J by 3 bases, with 0 bases of the junction left unmatched. The CDR3 length is 14 residues. Note on this clone: Its antigen is unknown.

In the naive CD8 group, cells lacked CD45RO and were positively selected for CCR7, so terminally differentiated effector memory CD45RA+ cells were left out. V and J are TRBV4-1 and TRBJ2-5; TRBD2 aligns across 13 bases. Sequences were obtained from naive CD8+ T cells sorted from blood. This receptor was obtained from a man aged 30 to 39 in good health. The CDR3 DNA sequence: TGCGCCAGCAGCACTAGCGGGAGGGAAGAGACCCAGTACTTC. This translates into CASSTSGREETQYF.